This entry is about one T cell receptor (beta chain). The table lists this clonotype with many counts. No cognate antigen has been identified for it. The input lacks base qualities; no much larger clone sits a single base away. This record comes from a study of T cells in Graves' hyperthyroidism and ophthalmopathy (dated by TCRdb to between 2017 and 2020). Study-wide context: Peripheral blood was collected at initial diagnosis, before any treatment. After blood sampling, hyperthyroidism patients were treated with methimazole at a starting dose of 30 mg daily, and ophthalmopathy patients were treated with high-dose intravenous methylprednisolone. The roughly 100 discovery patients were randomly divided into training and test sets at a 7:3 ratio. TCR V-J signatures able to tell the groups apart were searched for in a discovery cohort of around 95 patients, of whom over 40 had Graves' ophthalmopathy and under 65 had stable Graves' hyperthyroidism. In addition, the study compared T-cell repertoires in thyroid tissue and in blood from 6 or 7 Graves' hyperthyroidism patients. An independent validation cohort of around 19 hyperthyroidism patients and about 16 patients who later progressed to ophthalmopathy tested prospective prediction of ophthalmopathy. The paper reports TCR Vbeta CDR3 sequencing of some 140 peripheral blood samples: 40 or so ophthalmopathy, 75 to 80 hyperthyroidism and around 17 progressor patients. Results and caveats for the whole study, not just this receptor: Most expanded thyroid clonotypes (frequency above 0.001) were also detected in blood, suggesting blood repertoires may reflect thyroid immune responses. In validation, the model predicted progression to ophthalmopathy a median of around 6.5 months before onset, with over 55% sensitivity and about 75% specificity. In cross-validation, a model built on a 13 V-J signature told ophthalmopathy apart from stable hyperthyroidism with 85% to 90% sensitivity and roughly 83% specificity, and in testing the same model reached 80%/75%. Sample size was not statistically predetermined, and investigators were not blinded to group allocation.

In the germline V gene, CDR1 corresponds to ENHRY and CDR2 to SYGVKD. The CDR3 goes from the cysteine to the phenylalanine over 13 residues. The sequence is cut down to CDR3 DNA, 39 bases in frame from base 1. V lost 8 bases and J lost 7 bases; the stretch between them is 18 bases long. Stable Graves' hyperthyroidism was defined as the absence of progression to ophthalmopathy over 18 months of follow-up. Hyperthyroidism patients were aged 18 to 65 years and newly diagnosed, with disease duration of less than 2 months. The study excluded patients with uncontrolled infections, other autoimmune diseases, pregnancy or lactation. Diagnoses were based on clinical symptoms, serum thyroxine and TRAb, thyroid ultrasound and orbital computed tomography. PBMCs were isolated from about 9 ml of fresh peripheral blood by Ficoll-Paque density gradient centrifugation. Total RNA was extracted with Trizol reagent, and quality was checked on an Agilent 2100 Bioanalyzer.

Amplification of TCR beta CDR3 regions was carried out from RNA transcripts. The first round of RT-PCR for the TCR CDR3 was performed with the HTBI primer set and the Qiagen OneStep RT-PCR kit. Libraries were constructed in a second round of multiplex PCR, after which size selection and purification were carried out. Paired-end sequencing of the libraries was performed with 100 bp reads on an Illumina HiSeq2000. The paper's data handling went like this. SOAPnuke was used to process the raw data, throwing out any read that contained adapters or uncalled bases, had a mean Phred below 15, or lacked an exact constant-primer or identifier match. High-quality paired reads were merged with COPE v1.2.5, and unique nucleotide sequences were defined as clonotypes. MiTCR v1.1 was used to align the clonotypes against IMGT TRBV, TRBD and TRBJ reference segments. The analysis included only V-J combinations with a frequency above 0.0001, which together covered 99% to 99.2% of the repertoires. A TCS score was defined as the ratio of F50 (clonal expansion) to E x V (chaos), with BLOSUM62-based TCRdist applied between CDR3 peptides within each V-J. Welch's t-statistics and random forest reduced 500 to 650 V-J features to roughly 13, which were used in a naive Bayes classifier (R e1071). TCRdb handled the public reads itself, with Q25 trimming in fastp and clone calling in MiXCR, and kept productive beta chains. Rows with a matching CDR3 protein are joined into one entry that keeps the most common DNA and genes. TCRdb's processing, not the study's, gives the V and J calls here. The sample yields about 690,000 distinct CDR3 sequences; 17% were counted once. Around 15% of the sample is taken by the ten largest.

Recombination linked TRBV10-3 to TRBJ2-7; the D gene cannot be named for sure. This TCR was sampled from a man between 50 and 59 years old with Graves' hyperthyroidism. Sequencing was done on a sample of blood. The CDR3 loop reads CAIGSATAKEQYF. The nucleotide sequence is TGTGCCATCGGGTCTGCAACAGCAAAAGAGCAGTACTTC.